Presented here are 3 T cell receptor beta chains from one specimen sequenced in a study of shared clonotypes between healthy human individuals. Sequenced by immunoSEQ multiplex PCR; TCRdb stores in-frame clones only, minus some. Of approximately 980,000 clones in the sample, about three quarters were seen once. What was sequenced was memory CD4+ T cells sorted from blood. Noted subset: CD45RA-negative fraction. Receptors originate from a man aged 18 to 35 in good health.

The chain has TRBV7-6 and TRBJ2-5; a possible D gene is TRBD1 (6 bases). With 4 bases removed from V and 5 bases from J, the gap between germline ends came to 11 bases. This CDR3 spans 13 amino acids. The germline V gene has CDR1 SGHVS and CDR2 FNYEAQ. The CDR3 loop reads CASSYTGFETQYF. For the CDR3, the DNA is TGTGCCAGCAGCTACACAGGGTTTGAGACCCAGTACTTC. The full variable domain, with the rest looked up from reference TRBV7-6 and TRBJ2-5, is GAGVSQSPRYKVTKRGQDVALRCDPISGHVSLYWYRQALGQGPEFLTYFNYEAQQDKSGLPNDRFSAERPEGSISTLTIQRTEQRDSAMYRCASSYTGFETQYFGPGTRLLVL.

The chain has TRBV6-6 and TRBJ1-4, with a possible D match to TRBD1 (5 bases). Looked up from germline, CDR1 is MNHNY and CDR2 is SVGAGI (reference sequence). The ends were cut back, 5 bases at V and 3 bases at J, with 13 bases in the middle. The CDR3 loop spans 15 amino acids. CDR3 region: CASSTPGGANEKLFF. The CDR3 DNA reads TGTGCCAGCAGTACCCCGGGAGGGGCTAATGAAAAACTGTTTTTT.

V and J are TRBV7-9 and TRBJ1-2; 9 nucleotides align to TRBD1. Germline-derived CDR1 and CDR2 are SEHNR and FQNEAQ (reference sequence). The CDR3 is 14 amino acids. The junction had 6 bases not matched to a gene; V was cut back by 5 bases and J by 5 bases. CDR3 coding DNA: TGTGCCAGCAGCCGAGGACAGGGGATTTATGGCTACACCTTC. Translating gives CASSRGQGIYGYTF.